These 26 T cell receptor beta chains were sequenced from one sample in a study of cytomegalovirus exposure and HLA in healthy donors (dated by TCRdb to 2017 to 2019). The method behind the library was the immunoSEQ multiplex PCR assay. Entries here come from immuneACCESS through TCRdb and include only in-frame sequences with V and J called. Some clones fail to appear in such tables; in the studies checked, an unresolved V gene covers under half of the shortfall, and the cause of the remainder is unknown. The sample contains approximately 120,000 clones, roughly 86% of them found a single time. Roughly 2.2% of the sample comes from the top ten. The material sequenced was PBMCs. Every receptor here comes from a woman younger than 30 in good health and CMV-seronegative.

The chain uses TRBV29-1 and TRBJ2-5, with TRBD1 matching 8 bases. Unmatched junction bases numbered 5, after V lost 4 bases and J lost 4 bases. This CDR3 is built from 13 residues. The germline CDR1 and CDR2 sequences are SQVTM and ANQGSEA. CDR3 loop: CSVGTGKVETQYF. The CDR3, as DNA: TGCAGCGTTGGGACAGGGAAGGTAGAGACCCAGTACTTC.

The J gene is TRBJ2-5, the V gene TRBV2; TRBD1 matches at 8 bases. CDR3 length: 14 residues. CDR1 and CDR2 from the germline V gene are SNHLY and FYNNEI. The trim removed 4 bases at V and 1 base at J, leaving 2 bases unmatched. CDR3 sequence reads: CASSVQGVQETQYF. CDR3 DNA: TGTGCCAGCAGTGTACAGGGGGTCCAAGAGACCCAGTACTTC. The full variable domain, completed using reference TRBV2 and TRBJ2-5, is EPEVTQTPSHQVTQMGQEVILRCVPISNHLYFYWYRQILGQKVEFLVSFYNNEISEKSEIFDDQFSVERPDGSNFTLKIRSTKLEDSAMYFCASSVQGVQETQYFGPGTRLLVL.

The chain carries TRBV27 and TRBJ2-4; tentatively, D is TRBD2 (6 bases). The CDR3 spans 15 residues. Per germline, CDR1 MNHEY and CDR2 SMNVEV (reference sequence). Trimming took off 3 bases at V and 1 base at J, with 10 bases between the two ends. The CDR3 DNA follows: TGTGCCAGCAGTTTGGTCGGGAGTGCCAAAAACATTCAGTACTTC. Translating gives CASSLVGSAKNIQYF.

This rearrangement joins TRBV5-1 to TRBJ2-7, with 14 positions matching TRBD2. Germline CDR1 reads SGHRS; CDR2 reads YFSETQ. The CDR3 length is 13 residues. Trimming took 7 bases from V and 3 from J; bases not matched to a gene: 0. CDR3 bases: TGCGCCAGCGGGACTAGCGGGGGCTACGAGCAGTACTTC. Its translation is CASGTSGGYEQYF.

This chain joins TRBV4-3 and TRBJ1-1, with D perhaps matching TRBD1 (6 bases). This CDR3 spans 15 amino acids. V was shortened by 0 bases and J by 5 bases, with 13 bases between the two germline ends. Germline CDR1 reads LGHNA; CDR2 reads YSLEER. This chain's CDR3 is CASSQDSGGQTEAFF. In DNA form, the CDR3 reads TGCGCCAGCAGCCAAGATTCCGGGGGGCAGACTGAAGCTTTCTTT.

The V and J genes are TRBV27 and TRBJ2-3; TRBD2 matches 10 bases. Germline loops: CDR1 MNHEY, CDR2 SMNVEV (reference sequence). The CDR3 covers 14 residues. The V segment lost 3 bases and the J segment 4 bases; nucleotides outside the gene matches: 1. CDR3 amino acids: CASSLLAGADTQYF. The CDR3 nucleotides read TGTGCCAGCAGTTTGCTAGCGGGGGCAGATACGCAGTATTTT.

About this clone: Other DNA sequences in the same sample also yield this CDR3. The chain carries TRBV20-1 and TRBJ2-5; no firm D call. V lost 3 bases to trimming and J lost 3 bases, with 5 bases between them. The CDR3 consists of 11 residues. From germline, CDR1 is DFQATT and CDR2 SNEGSKA (reference sequence). CDR3 protein: CSASVKETQYF. DNA of the CDR3: TGCAGTGCTAGTGTTAAAGAGACCCAGTACTTC.

A remark on this clone: This CDR3 is also generated by other DNA sequences in the sample. This sequence joins TRBV2 and TRBJ2-7; 7 bases are shared with TRBD1. The ends lost 8 bases at V and 5 bases at J; junction bases unmatched: 9. The germline gives CDR1 SNHLY, CDR2 FYNNEI. This CDR3 spans 13 amino acids. DNA of the CDR3: TGTGCCAGCGAAAGAACAGGGGTGGACGAGCAGTACTTC. Protein product: CASERTGVDEQYF.

This clone was seen a single time. The V gene is TRBV28, the J gene TRBJ2-7, with TRBD1 matching over 10 bases. The trim removed 4 bases at V and 4 bases at J, leaving 4 bases unmatched. Germline CDR1 reads MDHEN; CDR2 reads SYDVKM. The CDR3 totals 14 residues. The CDR3 DNA reads TGTGCCAGCAGTTCCGGGACAGGGGTGTACGAGCAGTACTTC. Translated, it gives CASSSGTGVYEQYF.

The chain has TRBV9 and TRBJ1-1, with 7 nucleotides matching TRBD1. The CDR3 is made up of 14 amino acids. Germline V gene sequence: CDR1 SGDLS, CDR2 YYNGEE. J gave up 3 bases and V 3 bases, and 5 bases lay outside the gene matches. The CDR3 DNA reads as TGTGCCAGCAGCGAGGGGGCGTGGGACACTGAAGCTTTCTTT. Residues: CASSEGAWDTEAFF.

This chain joins TRBV7-8 and TRBJ1-2; the match to TRBD1 covers 8 bases. CDR3 length equals 16 residues. V gave up 1 base and J gave up 4 bases; unmatched junction bases: 8. From germline, CDR1 is SGHVS and CDR2 FQNEAQ. The CDR3, as DNA: TGTGCCAGCAGCTTAGTGGGACAGGTTCTAACCTATGGCTACACCTTC. Translating it yields CASSLVGQVLTYGYTF.

This chain links TRBV2 with TRBJ2-1; 7 bases match TRBD2. The V segment lost 7 bases and the J segment 8 bases; nucleotides outside the gene matches: 11. The CDR3 spans 14 residues. Germline CDR1 is SNHLY and CDR2 is FYNNEI. For the CDR3, the DNA is TGTGCCAGCACATGGGAGGGCGTGGGGGATGAGCAGTTCTTC. It codes for CASTWEGVGDEQFF.

The CDR3 sequence is CASTPGGGAYEQYF. CDR3 DNA: TGTGCCAGCACTCCCGGCGGGGGGGCCTACGAGCAGTACTTC. The genes are TRBV5-8 and TRBJ2-7; TRBD2 aligns across 9 bases. Germline V CDR1 and CDR2: SGHTS, YDEGEE. This CDR3 has 14 residues. Trimming removed 6 bases from V and 2 bases from J; junction bases left unmatched: 6.

The gene calls are TRBV6-5 and TRBJ2-7, with a weak D call TRBD1 (5 bases). The CDR3 has 14 residues. Germline V lookup: CDR1 MNHEY, CDR2 SVGAGI. V shed 0 bases and J shed 3 bases, with 9 bases lying between them. CDR3 amino acids: CASSYSSGLYEQYF. CDR3 in DNA: TGTGCCAGCAGTTACTCGTCAGGGCTCTACGAGCAGTACTTC.

V is TRBV4-1 and J is TRBJ2-7; TRBD2 agrees at 9 bases. The CDR3 has 16 residues. Germline CDR1 MGHRA, CDR2 YSYEKL. The J segment lost 4 bases and the V segment lost 0 bases, leaving 7 bases of the junction unmatched. CDR3 sequence (DNA): TGCGCCAGCAGCCAAGAGAAGGCGGGGGGGCTTTACGAGCAGTACTTC. Translated: CASSQEKAGGLYEQYF.

The rearrangement joins TRBV5-1 to TRBJ2-1, with D perhaps TRBD2 (6 bases). The V end was cut by 2 bases, the J end by 10 bases, with 10 bases between. This CDR3 comprises 12 residues. Germline loops: CDR1 SGHRS, CDR2 YFSETQ. CDR3 sequence: CASSFTREEQFF. CDR3 nucleotides: TGCGCCAGCAGCTTTACCCGGGAGGAGCAGTTCTTC.

With regard to this clone: A read error may produce the germline difference seen at one junction end. Written as DNA, the CDR3 is TGTGCCAGCAGTTTAGGCGCCAGGGGGCTTTTCAAGGTCCCTCTTTTT. Translated, it gives CASSLGARGLFKVPLF. This chain links TRBV28 with TRBJ1-1; the match to TRBD1 covers 8 bases. Germline V gene sequence: CDR1 MDHEN, CDR2 SYDVKM. This CDR3 region has 16 residues.

This sequence joins TRBV10-3 and TRBJ2-7; weak D call: TRBD1 (6 bases). The CDR3 is 15 amino acids. V gave up 5 bases and J gave up 5 bases, with 19 bases separating them. CDR1 ENHRY and CDR2 SYGVKD come from the germline V gene. CDR3 in DNA: TGTGCCATCAGTCCGATACGGACAGAGCAGGACGAGCAGTACTTC. Protein: CAISPIRTEQDEQYF.

The chain carries TRBV7-9 and TRBJ1-1, with D hard to call. V was pared by 4 bases and J by 1 base, with 7 bases between. This CDR3 has 13 residues. The V gene's germline CDR1 is SEHNR and CDR2 FQNEAQ (reference sequence). The CDR3: CASSSRENTEAFF. The CDR3 DNA reads TGTGCCAGCAGCTCTCGGGAGAACACTGAAGCTTTCTTT.

This sequence joins TRBV7-8 and TRBJ2-3, with 7 positions matching TRBD1. Germline CDR1 is SGHVS and CDR2 is FQNEAQ. Trimming took 7 bases from V and 1 from J; bases not matched to a gene: 11. The CDR3 contains 16 residues. CDR3 region: CASTPKSTGGTDTQYF. Written as DNA, the CDR3 is TGTGCCAGCACCCCGAAGAGTACAGGGGGCACAGATACGCAGTATTTT.

The chain joins TRBV19 to TRBJ2-5; 11 positions match TRBD1. CDR1 LNHDA and CDR2 SQIVND come from the germline V gene (reference sequence). J lost 3 bases, V lost 3 bases, and 3 bases had no gene match. The CDR3 runs 15 residues. Here the CDR3 DNA reads TGTGCCAGTAGTATCGGACAGGGGGCGAAAGAGACCCAGTACTTC. Translated: CASSIGQGAKETQYF. The variable domain in full, with the rest retrieved from reference TRBV19 and TRBJ2-5, is DGGITQSPKYLFRKEGQNVTLSCEQNLNHDAMYWYRQDPGQGLRLIYYSQIVNDFQKGDIAEGYSVSREKKESFPLTVTSAQKNPTAFYLCASSIGQGAKETQYFGPGTRLLVL.

In its sample, this clone was seen once. The CDR3, as DNA: TGTGCCAGCCGAACTACCGGGACAGGGAGTGAAGCTTTCTTT. It is translated as CASRTTGTGSEAFF. The chain employs TRBV6-1 and TRBJ1-1; 9 nucleotides align to TRBD1. There are 14 residues in the CDR3. The V and J ends lost 8 bases and 7 bases, in that order; junction bases with no gene match: 11. Germline loops: CDR1 MNHNS, CDR2 SASEGT.

J is TRBJ2-1 and V is TRBV19, with 10 bases fitting TRBD2. In germline, CDR1 is LNHDA, CDR2 SQIVND (reference sequence). The CDR3 runs 15 residues. V shed 6 bases, J shed 4 bases, and the junction held 6 bases outside the gene matches. DNA for the CDR3: TGTGCCAGTAGAGCAGCGGGAGGGGGTTACAATGAGCAGTTCTTC. Encoded protein: CASRAAGGGYNEQFF.

This clone was detected only a few times. The chain carries TRBV4-1 and TRBJ2-2; D not certain. The CDR3 spans 12 residues. The V gene lost 4 bases and the J gene lost 4 bases, with 4 bases spanning the gap. Germline CDR1 is MGHRA and CDR2 is YSYEKL. CDR3 amino acids: CASSPFTGELFF. CDR3 in DNA: TGCGCCAGCAGCCCGTTCACCGGGGAGCTGTTTTTT.

The rearrangement links TRBV7-2 to TRBJ2-7; 12 nucleotides match TRBD2. Germline CDR1 SGHTA, CDR2 FQGNSA. V lost 5 bases, J lost 3 bases, and 5 bases stayed unmatched. The CDR3 extends over 15 amino acids. The CDR3 protein is CASSQGLAGFYEQYF. The CDR3 coding sequence is TGTGCCAGCAGCCAAGGACTAGCGGGGTTCTACGAGCAGTACTTC.

The chain carries TRBV9 and TRBJ2-1, with a weak D call TRBD2 (6 bases). The CDR3 is made up of 17 amino acids. CDR1 and CDR2 (germline): SGDLS, YYNGEE. V shed 0 bases and J shed 0 bases, with 13 bases lying between them. CDR3 sequence reads: CASSVGLEISSYNEQFF. In nucleotides, the CDR3 is TGTGCCAGCAGCGTAGGACTAGAGATTAGCTCCTACAATGAGCAGTTCTTC.